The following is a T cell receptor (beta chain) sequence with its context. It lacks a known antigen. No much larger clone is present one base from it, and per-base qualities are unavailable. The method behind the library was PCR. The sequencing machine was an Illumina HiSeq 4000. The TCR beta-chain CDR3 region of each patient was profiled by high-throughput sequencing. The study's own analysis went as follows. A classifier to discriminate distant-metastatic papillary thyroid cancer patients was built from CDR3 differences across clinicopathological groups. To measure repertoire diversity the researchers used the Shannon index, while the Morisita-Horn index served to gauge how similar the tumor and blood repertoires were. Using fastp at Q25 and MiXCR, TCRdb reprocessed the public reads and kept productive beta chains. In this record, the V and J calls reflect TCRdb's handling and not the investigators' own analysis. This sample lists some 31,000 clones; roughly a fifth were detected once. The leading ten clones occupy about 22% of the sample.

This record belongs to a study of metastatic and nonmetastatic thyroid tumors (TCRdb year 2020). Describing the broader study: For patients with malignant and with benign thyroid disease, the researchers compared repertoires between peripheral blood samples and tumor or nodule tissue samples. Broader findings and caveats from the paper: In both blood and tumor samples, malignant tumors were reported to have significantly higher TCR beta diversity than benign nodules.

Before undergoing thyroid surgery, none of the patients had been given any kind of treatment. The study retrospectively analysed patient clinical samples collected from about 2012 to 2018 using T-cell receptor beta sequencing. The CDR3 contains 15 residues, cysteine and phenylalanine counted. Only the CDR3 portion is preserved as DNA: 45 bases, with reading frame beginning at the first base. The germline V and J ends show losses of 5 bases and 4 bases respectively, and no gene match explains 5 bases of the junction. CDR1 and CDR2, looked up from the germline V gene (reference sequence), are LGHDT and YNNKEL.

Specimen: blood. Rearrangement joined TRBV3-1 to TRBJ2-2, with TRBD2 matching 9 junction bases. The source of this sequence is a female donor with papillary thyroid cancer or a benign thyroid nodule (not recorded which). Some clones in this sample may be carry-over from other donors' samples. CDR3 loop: CASSSALAGTGELFF. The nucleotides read TGTGCCAGCAGCTCTGCACTAGCGGGCACCGGGGAGCTGTTTTTT.